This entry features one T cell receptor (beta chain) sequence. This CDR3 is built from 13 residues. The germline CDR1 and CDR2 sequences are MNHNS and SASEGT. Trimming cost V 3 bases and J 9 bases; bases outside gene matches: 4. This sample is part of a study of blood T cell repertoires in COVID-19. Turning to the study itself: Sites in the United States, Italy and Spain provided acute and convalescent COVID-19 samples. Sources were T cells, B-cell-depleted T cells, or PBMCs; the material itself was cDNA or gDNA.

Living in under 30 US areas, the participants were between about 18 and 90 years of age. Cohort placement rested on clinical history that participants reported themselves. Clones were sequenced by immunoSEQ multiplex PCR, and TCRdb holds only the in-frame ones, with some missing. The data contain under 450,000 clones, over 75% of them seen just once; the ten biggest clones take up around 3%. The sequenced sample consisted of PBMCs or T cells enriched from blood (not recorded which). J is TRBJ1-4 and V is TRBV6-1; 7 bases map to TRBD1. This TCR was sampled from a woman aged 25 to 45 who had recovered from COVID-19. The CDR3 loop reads CASSDRGIKKLFF. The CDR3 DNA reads TGTGCCAGCAGTGACAGGGGGATAAAAAAACTGTTTTTT.